This note documents a single T cell receptor (beta chain) sequence. Its antigen is unidentified. TCRdb used MiXCR to reprocess the RT-PCR reads, holding one entry per CDR3 protein. The sample lists 650,000 to 700,000 distinct CDR3 sequences; approximately 14% were seen once. These data come from a study of response to subunit inactivated influenza vaccine. Findings of the study overall: Few new T cells, the authors suggested, are recruited by each seasonal influenza vaccination.

The length of the CDR3 is 16 residues. CDR1 SEHNR and CDR2 FQNEAQ come from the germline V gene (reference sequence). V was shortened by 1 base and J by 4 bases, with 14 bases between the two germline ends. V gene TRBV7-9 combines with J gene TRBJ1-5; possibly TRBD1 for D (5 bases). The sequence came from a man aged 45-65 years who received an inactivated influenza vaccine. The source material was PBMCs from blood, sampled 11 to 12 days after vaccination. This chain's CDR3 is CASSLGMGGGNQPQHF. In DNA form, the CDR3 reads TGTGCCAGCAGCTTAGGGATGGGTGGGGGAAATCAGCCCCAGCATTTT.